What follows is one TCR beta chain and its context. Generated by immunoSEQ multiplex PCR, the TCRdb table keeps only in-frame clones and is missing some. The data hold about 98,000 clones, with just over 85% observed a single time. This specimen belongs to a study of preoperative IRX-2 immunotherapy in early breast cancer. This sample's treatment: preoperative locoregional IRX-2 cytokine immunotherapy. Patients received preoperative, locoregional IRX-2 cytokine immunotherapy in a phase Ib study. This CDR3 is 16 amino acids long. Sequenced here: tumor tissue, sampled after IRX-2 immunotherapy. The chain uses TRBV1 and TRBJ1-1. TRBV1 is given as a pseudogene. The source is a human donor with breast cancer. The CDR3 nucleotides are TGCGCCAGCAGCCAAGTTGGGGGGCCGCAGAACACTGAAGCTTTCTTT. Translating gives CASSQVGGPQNTEAFF.